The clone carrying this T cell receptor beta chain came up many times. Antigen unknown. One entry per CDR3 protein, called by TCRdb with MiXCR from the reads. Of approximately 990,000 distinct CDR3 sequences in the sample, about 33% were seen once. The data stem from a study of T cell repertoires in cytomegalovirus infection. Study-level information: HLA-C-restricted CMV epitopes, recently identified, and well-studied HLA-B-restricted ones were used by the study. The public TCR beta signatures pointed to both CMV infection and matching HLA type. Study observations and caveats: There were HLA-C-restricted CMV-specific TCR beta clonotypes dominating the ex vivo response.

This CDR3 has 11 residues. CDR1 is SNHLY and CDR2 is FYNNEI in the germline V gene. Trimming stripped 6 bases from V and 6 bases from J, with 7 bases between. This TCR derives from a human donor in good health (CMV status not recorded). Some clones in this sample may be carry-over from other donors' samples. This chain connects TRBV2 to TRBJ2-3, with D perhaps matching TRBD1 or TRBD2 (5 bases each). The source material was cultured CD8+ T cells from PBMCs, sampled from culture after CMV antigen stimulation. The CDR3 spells CASSEGDTQYF. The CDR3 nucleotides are TGTGCCAGCAGCGAGGGGGATACGCAGTATTTT.